Listed here are 14 T cell receptor beta chains from one sample, sequenced in a study of cytomegalovirus exposure and HLA in healthy donors. The PCR contained 60 Vbeta and 13 Jbeta primers. Profiling relied on immunoSEQ multiplex PCR, and the TCRdb table lists in-frame clones only, not all of them. The repertoire holds about 190,000 clones, with 70% to 75% as singletons. Input material: PBMCs. The receptors were gathered from a man aged 25 to 40 in good health and CMV-seropositive.

This clone turned up a few times. The chain links TRBV30 to TRBJ1-1; no definite D call. The CDR3 extends over 17 amino acids. Germline CDR1 and CDR2: GTSNPN and SVGIG (reference sequence). V lost 0 bases and J lost 10, with 27 bases in between. CDR3 nucleotide sequence: TGTGCCTGGAGTGTATTAGGATTCGACTTCCGGAAAGTGGTAGCTTTCTTT. Its translation is CAWSVLGFDFRKVVAFF.

The CDR3 bases are TGTGCCAGCAGGAGGGGTAGCGGGGGGCACCAAGAGACCCAGTACTTC. Protein product: CASRRGSGGHQETQYF. This chain joins TRBV9 and TRBJ2-5; TRBD2 matches at 10 bases. The CDR3 is made up of 16 amino acids. The ends lost 5 bases at V and 0 bases at J; junction bases unmatched: 7. Germline CDR1 reads SGDLS; CDR2 reads YYNGEE.

This clone has only one observation. This chain connects TRBV5-4 to TRBJ1-3; D is unclear. Looked up from germline, CDR1 is SGHNT and CDR2 is YYREEE (reference sequence). The CDR3 extends over 13 amino acids. Trimming took off 1 base at V and 9 bases at J, with 11 bases between the two ends. As DNA, the CDR3 is TGTGCCAGCAGCTTGTCCGGGATCGGCACCATATATTTT. It yields the protein CASSLSGIGTIYF.

This chain joins TRBV7-9 and TRBJ2-1; no firm D call. Germline loops: CDR1 SEHNR, CDR2 FQNEAQ (reference sequence). Trimming removed 4 bases at V and 0 bases at J, with 13 bases between. This CDR3 has 16 amino acids. CDR3 DNA sequence: TGTGCCAGCAGCTCGATGCGATCGAGCTCCTACAATGAGCAGTTCTTC. As protein: CASSSMRSSSYNEQFF.

This sequence joins TRBV19 and TRBJ1-5; 7 bases are shared with TRBD1. Germline CDR1 and CDR2: LNHDA and SQIVND (reference sequence). The CDR3 has 15 residues. Trimming at V came to 3 bases and at J to 3 bases, leaving 5 bases not matched to a gene. CDR3 region: CASSIPDRDNQPQHF. The CDR3 bases are TGTGCCAGTAGTATTCCCGACAGGGACAATCAGCCCCAGCATTTT.

This clone was seen only once. The chain recombines TRBV12-5 with TRBJ2-1; no definite D call. Germline V gene lookup returns CDR1 LGHNT and CDR2 FRNRAP. The CDR3 runs to 14 residues. The V and J ends lost 1 base and 7 bases respectively, with 11 bases between them. CDR3 sequence: CASGLGHRPNEQFF. The CDR3 nucleotides read TGTGCTAGTGGTTTGGGACACAGACCAAATGAGCAGTTCTTC.

The chain uses TRBV18 and TRBJ2-3; D is ambiguous. V was cut by 3 bases and J by 4 bases, with 17 bases left in between. This CDR3 comprises 16 residues. The germline CDR1 and CDR2 sequences are KGHSH and LQKENI. The CDR3 DNA reads TGTGCCAGCTCACCTAGAAGCTCTGGTTTGGCAGATACGCAGTATTTT. Translating it yields CASSPRSSGLADTQYF.

This clone was found once. The chain is built from TRBV19 and TRBJ1-5; D remains unclear. The CDR3 runs 14 residues. Germline CDR1 is LNHDA and CDR2 is SQIVND (reference sequence). V was cut by 8 bases and J by 1 base, with 12 bases left in between. Here the CDR3 reads CASWASPSNQPQHF. The DNA of the CDR3 is TGTGCCAGTTGGGCTTCTCCCAGCAATCAGCCCCAGCATTTT.

The rearrangement uses TRBV2 and TRBJ1-1, with a possible D match to TRBD1 (6 bases). V was pared by 5 bases and J by 5 bases, with 12 bases between. CDR3 length equals 13 residues. CDR1 SNHLY and CDR2 FYNNEI come from the germline V gene. The CDR3 loop reads CASSRQGSTEAFF. The DNA for the CDR3 is TGTGCCAGCAGTAGGCAGGGGAGTACTGAAGCTTTCTTT. The full variable domain, rest sourced from reference TRBV2 and TRBJ1-1, is EPEVTQTPSHQVTQMGQEVILRCVPISNHLYFYWYRQILGQKVEFLVSFYNNEISEKSEIFDDQFSVERPDGSNFTLKIRSTKLEDSAMYFCASSRQGSTEAFFGQGTRLTVV.

The rearrangement links TRBV7-9 to TRBJ2-3; D is unresolved. The CDR3 extends over 14 amino acids. Germline values: CDR1 SEHNR, CDR2 FQNEAQ (reference sequence). The germline V and J ends were trimmed by 1 base and 5 bases, with 10 bases remaining between them. CDR3 protein: CASSLGQALDTQYF. In nucleotides, the CDR3 is TGTGCCAGCAGCTTAGGGCAGGCTCTAGATACGCAGTATTTT. Full variable domain (rest looked up from reference TRBV7-9 and TRBJ2-3): DTGVSQNPRHKITKRGQNVTFRCDPISEHNRLYWYRQTLGQGPEFLTYFQNEAQLEKSRLLSDRFSAERPKGSFSTLEIQRTEQGDSAMYLCASSLGQALDTQYFGPGTRLTVL.

The genes are TRBV4-3 and TRBJ2-3, with 9 bases matching TRBD2. Germline CDR1 and CDR2: LGHNA and YSLEER. This CDR3 spans 16 amino acids. Trimming took 1 base from V and 2 from J; bases not matched to a gene: 4. CDR3: CASSQGPSGNTDTQYF. The DNA of the CDR3 is TGCGCCAGCAGCCAAGGCCCTAGCGGGAACACAGATACGCAGTATTTT.

The rearrangement uses TRBV6-6 and TRBJ2-5, with 11 bases that match TRBD2. Trimming removed 2 bases from V and 2 bases from J; junction bases left unmatched: 4. The CDR3 totals 16 residues. Germline CDR1 is MNHNY and CDR2 is SVGAGI (reference sequence). The CDR3 spells CASSYGPSGGQETQYF. CDR3 bases: TGTGCCAGCAGTTACGGGCCTAGCGGGGGGCAAGAGACCCAGTACTTC.

The CDR3 is CASSPGQGPFTDTQYF. The CDR3 bases are TGTGCCAGCAGCCCCGGACAGGGGCCTTTCACAGATACGCAGTATTTT. The genes are TRBV7-9 and TRBJ2-3, with 9 bases identical to TRBD1. There are 16 residues in the CDR3. With V trimmed by 5 bases and J by 2 bases, 8 bases remained unmatched. Germline CDR1 SEHNR, CDR2 FQNEAQ (reference sequence).

The V gene is TRBV9, the J gene TRBJ2-6, with 8 bases fitting TRBD2. This CDR3 is built from 19 residues. J lost 0 bases, V lost 1 base, and 9 bases had no gene match. Germline CDR1 is SGDLS and CDR2 is YYNGEE. CDR3 region: CASSVTASGPSSGANVLTF. The CDR3, as DNA: TGTGCCAGCAGCGTAACCGCTAGCGGGCCTAGCTCTGGGGCCAACGTCCTGACTTTC.